The 18 T cell receptor beta chains listed next were all sequenced from one sample in a study of T cells after yellow fever vaccination. MiXCR, run by TCRdb on the 5' RACE reads, gives a single entry per CDR3 protein. Among roughly 150,000 distinct CDR3 sequences, roughly 8.2% were seen once, and the ten largest hold approximately 0.78%. The material sequenced was CD4+ T cells sorted from PBMCs, taken 5 days after the yellow fever booster vaccination. The source of these receptors is a man aged 25-40 years who received the YFV17D yellow fever vaccine.

Ten or more counts support this clonotype. The chain couples TRBV27 to TRBJ2-5; 11 nucleotides agree with TRBD2. The CDR3 consists of 15 residues. The V and J ends lost 5 bases and 4 bases, in that order; junction bases with no gene match: 6. Germline CDR1 is MNHEY and CDR2 is SMNVEV (reference sequence). CDR3 loop: CASSPTLAGVETQYF. The CDR3 DNA sequence: TGTGCCAGCAGTCCCACACTAGCGGGAGTAGAGACCCAGTACTTC.

This clonotype was observed at least ten times. The genes are TRBV14 and TRBJ2-1, with 12 bases aligning to TRBD2. CDR3 length: 17 residues. Germline assignment: CDR1 SGHDN and CDR2 FVKESK. J was trimmed by 12 bases and V by 2 bases; bases with no gene match: 14. Written as DNA, the CDR3 is TGTGCCAGCAGCCAACTCATTACTAGCGGGAGGCCCCAGGGGCAGTTCTTC. This sequence encodes CASSQLITSGRPQGQFF.

Many counts were recorded for this clonotype. This rearrangement joins TRBV7-9 to TRBJ2-7; 9 nucleotides line up with TRBD1. V shed 5 bases, J shed 5 bases, and the junction held 7 bases outside the gene matches. CDR3 length equals 14 residues. Looked up from germline, CDR1 is SEHNR and CDR2 is FQNEAQ (reference sequence). The CDR3 loop is CASSPGTGLNEQYF. The CDR3 nucleotides are TGTGCCAGCAGCCCCGGGACAGGGCTGAACGAGCAGTACTTC. Complete variable domain (other parts from reference TRBV7-9 and TRBJ2-7): DTGVSQNPRHKITKRGQNVTFRCDPISEHNRLYWYRQTLGQGPEFLTYFQNEAQLEKSRLLSDRFSAERPKGSFSTLEIQRTEQGDSAMYLCASSPGTGLNEQYFGPGTRLTVT.

A word on this clonotype: Being one base from a much bigger clone, this may be a read error. The chain employs TRBV5-1 and TRBJ2-1; weak D call: TRBD1 (6 bases). V was trimmed by 4 bases and J by 8 bases, leaving 13 bases between them. Germline V gene data show CDR1 as SGHRS and CDR2 as YFSETQ. This CDR3 has 13 amino acids. The CDR3 region has the DNA TGCGCCAGCAGCCTTAGGGGGAGTGATGAGCAGTTCTTC. It yields the protein CASSLRGSDEQFF.

There are many counts of this clonotype. The V gene is TRBV5-1, the J gene TRBJ2-3; tentative D call: TRBD2 (5 bases). This CDR3 contains 16 residues. Germline values: CDR1 SGHRS, CDR2 YFSETQ. V was cut by 4 bases and J by 6 bases, with 21 bases left in between. CDR3 in DNA: TGCGCCAGCAGCCTCGGACTCGCCCCTACCGGGGATACGCAGTATTTT. This translates into CASSLGLAPTGDTQYF.

This clonotype was seen ten or more times. The chain links TRBV2 to TRBJ2-1; no firm D call. Looked up from germline, CDR1 is SNHLY and CDR2 is FYNNEI. CDR3 length: 11 amino acids. The germline V and J ends were trimmed by 7 bases and 10 bases, with 11 bases remaining between them. The chain's CDR3 is CASTAGWEQFF. As DNA, the CDR3 is TGTGCCAGCACCGCCGGTTGGGAGCAGTTCTTC.

The table lists this clonotype with many counts. The V call is TRBV5-1, the J call TRBJ1-3; D gene uncertain. CDR3 length equals 16 residues. From germline, CDR1 is SGHRS and CDR2 YFSETQ. V dropped 1 base and J dropped 0 bases, with 11 bases sitting between them. DNA of the CDR3: TGCGCCAGCAGCTTGCTTCCGCTAACCTCTGGAAACACCATATATTTT. Its protein product is CASSLLPLTSGNTIYF.

This clonotype was observed a handful of times. At one end the junction does not follow the germline gene, possibly because of a read error. The chain is built from TRBV7-6 and TRBJ2-2; no clear D gene. CDR3 length: 16 residues. Per germline, CDR1 SGHVS and CDR2 FNYEAQ. The CDR3 sequence is CVSSLGIGRTTGELFF. As DNA, the CDR3 is TGTGTCAGCAGCTTAGGAATCGGGCGGACGACCGGGGAGCTGTTTTTT.

Ten or more counts support this clonotype. The chain is built from TRBV29-1 and TRBJ2-7, with 7 bases aligning to TRBD2. V lost 6 bases, J lost 0 bases, and 11 bases stayed unmatched. The CDR3 is 15 amino acids. Per germline, CDR1 SQVTM and CDR2 ANQGSEA. CDR3 in amino acids: CSVWEGRDASYEQYF. The CDR3, as DNA: TGCAGCGTGTGGGAGGGTCGGGACGCCTCCTACGAGCAGTACTTC.

On this clonotype itself: Germline and junction disagree at one end, which may indicate a read error. The CDR3 region has the DNA TGCAGCGTTGAGCGCGGGGAGAACTACAATAAGCAGTTCTTC. It translates to CSVERGENYNKQFF. The genes are TRBV29-1 and TRBJ2-1; D may be TRBD2 (6 bases). The CDR3 totals 14 residues. The V gene's germline CDR1 is SQVTM and CDR2 ANQGSEA.

As for this clonotype: A much larger clonotype is one base distant, so this may be a read error. This sequence joins TRBV3-1 and TRBJ2-3; either TRBD1 or TRBD2 may supply D (5 bases each). Looked up from germline, CDR1 is LGHDT and CDR2 is YNNKEL (reference sequence). V was cut by 5 bases and J by 4 bases, with 19 bases left in between. This CDR3 is 16 amino acids long. CDR3 DNA sequence: TGTGCCAGCAGCTTTCTGGGACGAACCACCCCAGATACGCAGTATTTT. Its protein product is CASSFLGRTTPDTQYF.

This clonotype was found many times. V is TRBV6-5 and J is TRBJ2-7; weak D call: TRBD1 (7 bases). Germline V gives CDR1 MNHEY, CDR2 SVGAGI. The V gene lost 2 bases and the J gene lost 6 bases, with 26 bases spanning the gap. The CDR3 consists of 18 residues. The chain's CDR3 is CASSYPREMQGGLSEQYF. Written as DNA, the CDR3 is TGTGCCAGCAGTTACCCACGGGAGATGCAAGGGGGCCTTTCCGAGCAGTACTTC.

The table lists this clonotype with many counts. CDR3 coding DNA: TGTGCCAGCCCCTGGACAGGGAACTCCTACGAGCAGTACTTC. Residues: CASPWTGNSYEQYF. J is TRBJ2-7 and V is TRBV21-1; TRBD1, as called in the table, went unchecked against the DNA. TRBV21-1 is a pseudogene locus. This CDR3 region has 14 residues.

This clonotype was detected many times. The chain couples TRBV5-1 to TRBJ2-1, with D unclear. V lost 7 bases, J lost 0 bases, and 8 bases lay in between. The CDR3 has 13 residues. Germline lookup yields CDR1 SGHRS and CDR2 YFSETQ. CDR3 nucleotides: TGCGCCAGCCGGTCAAGCTCCTACAATGAGCAGTTCTTC. Encoded protein: CASRSSSYNEQFF. The complete variable domain, with remaining parts taken from reference TRBV5-1 and TRBJ2-1, reads KAGVTQTPRYLIKTRGQQVTLSCSPISGHRSVSWYQQTPGQGLQFLFEYFSETQRNKGNFPGRFSGRQFSNSRSEMNVSTLELGDSALYLCASRSSSYNEQFFGPGTRLTVL.

In this sample, this clonotype turned up many times. This rearrangement joins TRBV30 to TRBJ2-3; possible D gene TRBD1, 5 bases. Germline CDR1 and CDR2: GTSNPN and SVGIG (reference sequence). The CDR3 loop spans 13 amino acids. V shed 7 bases and J shed 9 bases, with 20 bases lying between them. The CDR3 region has the DNA TGTGCCTCCTCCGCTGACGCCAGGGCCACGCAGTATTTT. It is translated as CASSADARATQYF.

The chain is built from TRBV7-8 and TRBJ2-1; 14 bases map to TRBD2. V trimming: 5 bases; J trimming: 8 bases; junction bases outside the gene matches: 8. Germline CDR1 is SGHVS and CDR2 is FQNEAQ. The CDR3 is made up of 16 amino acids. As DNA, the CDR3 is TGTGCCAGCAGCCCGCAGGGGACTAGCGGGAGTCATGAGCAGTTCTTC. Protein: CASSPQGTSGSHEQFF.

This clonotype has a count of ten or more. V and J are TRBV20-1 and TRBJ2-7, with 11 bases that match TRBD1. Germline CDR1 reads DFQATT; CDR2 reads SNEGSKA (reference sequence). The CDR3 is 14 residues long. J was trimmed by 3 bases and V by 3 bases; bases with no gene match: 4. The CDR3 region is CSASSGTGGYEQYF. CDR3 sequence (DNA): TGCAGTGCTAGCTCCGGGACAGGGGGCTACGAGCAGTACTTC.

This clonotype came up many times. This chain joins TRBV5-4 and TRBJ2-7; tentatively, D is TRBD1 (6 bases). Germline V gene data show CDR1 as SGHNT and CDR2 as YYREEE (reference sequence). Trimming took off 4 bases at V and 0 bases at J, with 11 bases between the two ends. This CDR3 is 14 amino acids long. For the CDR3, the DNA is TGTGCCAGCAGCACTGGACAGTACTCCTACGAGCAGTACTTC. Its translation is CASSTGQYSYEQYF.